Listed below are T cell receptor beta chains from one sample, sequenced in a study of CD8+ T cells in alopecia areata. Clones were read by immunoSEQ multiplex PCR, and TCRdb kept only the in-frame ones, dropping some. The data show about 69,000 clones, approximately 60% seen once. The sequencing here drew on CD8+ T cells sorted from blood, taken at week 0. The source of these receptors is a human donor with alopecia areata. Each CDR3 is given with its conserved first and last residue. Each record gives: clone size, J gene, V gene, D gene, CDR3 DNA, CDR3 protein. The D gene is left open where the match is weak. Clone size is given for some rows only: seen once, a few or many times, or a class if the clone is expanded.

size: few
J: TRBJ2-7
V: TRBV27
D: .
DNA: .
CDR3: CASSFGVGAGEYF

size: .
J: TRBJ2-2
V: TRBV5-6
D: .
DNA: TGTGCCAGCAGCTTGGGGAGGAACACCGGGGAGCTGTTTTTT
CDR3: CASSLGRNTGELFF

size: .
J: TRBJ2-5
V: TRBV15
D: TRBD2
DNA: TGTGCCACCAGCAACCCTAGCGGACTAGAAGAGACCCAGTACTTC
CDR3: CATSNPSGLEETQYF

size: few
J: TRBJ2-2
V: TRBV27
D: .
DNA: TGTGCCAGCAGTTTCGGGGGAGTAGGGACCGGGGAGCTGTTTTTT
CDR3: CASSFGGVGTGELFF

size: .
J: TRBJ2-3
V: TRBV5-6
D: TRBD1
DNA: TGTGCCAGCAGCCCAGCCGGGACAGGGGACACAGATACGCAGTATTTT
CDR3: CASSPAGTGDTDTQYF

size: once
J: TRBJ1-1
V: TRBV27
D: TRBD1
DNA: TGTGCCAGCAACATACAGGGGGGCATGAACACTGAAGCTTTCTTT
CDR3: CASNIQGGMNTEAFF

size: .
J: TRBJ2-6
V: TRBV15
D: .
DNA: TGTGCCACCTCGGGGTTTGGTGGGGCCAACGTCCTGACTTTC
CDR3: CATSGFGGANVLTF

size: many
J: TRBJ1-5
V: TRBV7-3
D: TRBD1
DNA: TGTGCCAGCAGCTTAATTGGGGGACAGCACAATCAGCCCCAGCATTTT
CDR3: CASSLIGGQHNQPQHF

size: .
J: TRBJ1-2
V: TRBV25-1
D: .
DNA: TGTGCCAGCAGTGATGCCGGGGGTTATGGCTACACCTTC
CDR3: CASSDAGGYGYTF

size: .
J: TRBJ1-5
V: TRBV29-1
D: .
DNA: TGCAGCGTTGGGCCCCGGTTGCGCAATCAGCCCCAGCATTTT
CDR3: CSVGPRLRNQPQHF

size: .
J: TRBJ2-7
V: TRBV27
D: TRBD1
DNA: TGTGCCAGCAGTGCCGGGACAGGGTACGAGCAGTACTTC
CDR3: CASSAGTGYEQYF

size: few
J: TRBJ2-5
V: TRBV4-1
D: .
DNA: TGCGCCAGCAGCCAAGTGTACGGGAGTGAGACCCAGTACTTC
CDR3: CASSQVYGSETQYF

size: .
J: TRBJ2-1
V: TRBV5-4
D: TRBD2
DNA: TGTGCCAGCAGCCAGAGCGGGAGGGCCCTCAATGAGCAGTTCTTC
CDR3: CASSQSGRALNEQFF

size: few
J: TRBJ1-2
V: TRBV29-1
D: .
DNA: TGCAGCGTTGAAGGGGGAACGGACTATGGCTACACCTTC
CDR3: CSVEGGTDYGYTF